This T cell receptor beta chain emerged from a study of shared T cell receptors in the human thymus. Germline CDR1 KGHSH, CDR2 LQKENI. This CDR3 has 17 amino acids. V gave up 6 bases and J gave up 0 bases, with 18 bases separating them. Assay used: immunoSEQ multiplex PCR; TCRdb lists only in-frame clones, some missing. The sample comprises approximately 730,000 clones, 75% to 90% of which are singletons, and more than 0.01% rests with the top ten. This clone was recorded once. Separately, the same data were catalogued under a study of human thymus T cells.

The specimen was thymocytes. The chain links TRBV18 to TRBJ1-3; TRBD1 is a possible D gene (5 bases). The source is a girl under three years old with a congenital heart defect. The DNA for the CDR3 is TGTGCCAGCTCGTCAGGGCTCCCCAAAAACTCTGGAAACACCATATATTTT. The encoded protein is CASSSGLPKNSGNTIYF.